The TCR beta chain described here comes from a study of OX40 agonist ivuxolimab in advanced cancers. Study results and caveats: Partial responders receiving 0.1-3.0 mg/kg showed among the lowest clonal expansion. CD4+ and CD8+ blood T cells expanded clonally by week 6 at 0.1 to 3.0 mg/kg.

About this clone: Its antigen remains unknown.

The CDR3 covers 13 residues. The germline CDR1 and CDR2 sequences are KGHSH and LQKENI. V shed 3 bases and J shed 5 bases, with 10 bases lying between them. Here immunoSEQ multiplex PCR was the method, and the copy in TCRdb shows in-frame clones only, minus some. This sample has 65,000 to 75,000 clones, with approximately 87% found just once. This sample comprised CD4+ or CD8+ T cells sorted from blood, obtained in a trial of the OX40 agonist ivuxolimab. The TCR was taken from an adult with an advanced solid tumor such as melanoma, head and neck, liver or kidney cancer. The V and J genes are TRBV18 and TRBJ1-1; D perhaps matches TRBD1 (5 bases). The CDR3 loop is CASSPEGRTEAFF. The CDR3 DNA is TGTGCCAGCTCACCCGAGGGACGTACTGAAGCTTTCTTT.